This entry concerns a single TCR beta chain. Per the germline V gene, CDR1 is SGHAT and CDR2 is FQNNGV. The CDR3 runs to 17 residues. V was cut by 3 bases and J by 9 bases, with 24 bases left in between. Through a sample-barcoded 5' primer and a J-beta primer mix, a second PCR was run for about 6 to 11 cycles. Each cDNA molecule, via a template-switch adaptor with 12 random nucleotides, was tagged. TCRdb recomputed calls from the 5' RACE reads with MiXCR, one row per CDR3 protein. Seen here are more than 800,000 distinct CDR3 sequences, 45% observed once, and the top ten hold approximately 20%. This entry belongs to a study of blood T cells in healthy people across ages.

Sequencing used blood. The source is a woman aged 60-75 years in good health. The chain joins TRBV11-2 to TRBJ2-1; D perhaps matches TRBD2 (6 bases). CDR3: CASSFRDSQFSRREQFF. The CDR3 nucleotides are TGTGCCAGCAGCTTCCGGGACTCGCAATTTTCAAGGCGTGAGCAGTTCTTC.